This TCR beta chain comes out of a study of control samples from healthy donors and cancer patients. The CDR3 is made up of 14 amino acids. Germline lookup yields CDR1 SGHKS and CDR2 YYEKEE (reference sequence). The V end lost 0 bases, the J end lost 3 bases, and 10 bases lay between the germline ends. Using immunoSEQ multiplex PCR, the repertoire was profiled, and TCRdb retains in-frame clones only, with some absent. The data show about 120,000 clones, with more than 70% seen just once and 40% held by the top ten. This chain uses TRBV5-5 with TRBJ2-7; tentative D call: TRBD1 (5 bases). The sample was blood. This receptor was identified in a man aged 45-65 years in good health. This CDR3 reads CASSLGGRDYEQYF. CDR3 coding DNA: TGTGCCAGCAGCTTGGGGGGCAGGGACTACGAGCAGTACTTC. Combining the CDR3 with reference TRBV5-5 and TRBJ2-7 gives the whole variable domain DAGVTQSPTHLIKTRGQQVTLRCSPISGHKSVSWYQQVLGQGPQFIFQYYEKEERGRGNFPDRFSARQFPNYSSELNVNALLLGDSALYLCASSLGGRDYEQYFGPGTRLTVT.